Shown below are 9 T cell receptor beta chains from a single sample sequenced in a study of breast tumors, draining lymph nodes, adjacent tissues. A single record per CDR3 protein comes from TCRdb applying MiXCR to the multiplex PCR reads. The top ten clones hold approximately 3.3% of a sample with under 300,000 distinct CDR3 sequences, less than 35% of them seen once. Samples came from axillary lymph nodes draining the breast cancer. Sequencing was carried out using axillary lymph node tissue. The receptors here all came from a female donor with breast cancer. Some clones in this sample may be carry-over from other donors' samples.

About this clonotype: A much larger clone sits a single nucleotide away, making a read error possible. V is TRBV7-9 and J is TRBJ2-1; D is unresolved. Germline V gene lookup returns CDR1 SEHNR and CDR2 FQNEAQ (reference sequence). Between the trimmed V and J ends, which lost 8 bases and 5 bases, there was a span of 10 bases. The length of the CDR3 is 12 residues. CDR3 sequence: CASGTADNEQFF. The DNA for the CDR3 is TGTGCCAGCGGCACAGCAGACAATGAGCAGTTCTTC. The variable domain in full, completed from reference TRBV7-9 and TRBJ2-1, reads DTGVSQNPRHKITKRGQNVTFRCDPISEHNRLYWYRQTLGQGPEFLTYFQNEAQLEKSRLLSDRFSAERPKGSFSTLEIQRTEQGDSAMYLCASGTADNEQFFGPGTRLTVL.

The chain recombines TRBV20-1 with TRBJ1-4; D ambiguous. Germline V lookup: CDR1 DFQATT, CDR2 SNEGSKA (reference sequence). The CDR3 has 13 amino acids. V was pared by 0 bases and J by 3 bases, with 5 bases between. CDR3: CSARDMANEKLFF. CDR3 DNA: TGCAGTGCTAGAGATATGGCTAATGAAAAACTGTTTTTT.

This clonotype was detected a few times. This rearrangement joins TRBV5-6 to TRBJ1-2; D unresolved. The germline CDR1 and CDR2 sequences are SGHDT and YYEEEE. The germline V and J ends were trimmed by 2 bases and 7 bases, with 21 bases remaining between them. The length of the CDR3 is 16 residues. CDR3 DNA sequence: TGTGCCAGCAGCTTTAGATCACGGTCCCAATGGCGTGGCTACACCTTC. Protein product: CASSFRSRSQWRGYTF.

On this clonotype itself: Being one base from a much bigger clone, this may be a read error. V and J are TRBV29-1 and TRBJ2-3; no clear D gene. Germline V CDR1 and CDR2: SQVTM, ANQGSEA. This CDR3 region has 11 residues. V lost 6 bases and J lost 2, with 6 bases in between. The CDR3 bases are TGCAGCGTCTTAAACACAGATACGCAGTATTTT. Its translation: CSVLNTDTQYF.

This clonotype was recorded at least ten times. V usage is TRBV6-6 and J usage is TRBJ2-6, with 8 bases lining up with TRBD2. V dropped 6 bases and J dropped 0; count of bases not matched to a gene: 10. The CDR3 contains 18 residues. Germline V gene lookup returns CDR1 MNHNY and CDR2 SVGAGI (reference sequence). As DNA, the CDR3 is TGTGCCAGCAGGCCCGAGGGAGCGGGGGACTCTGGGGCCAACGTCCTGACTTTC. It is translated as CASRPEGAGDSGANVLTF.

About this clonotype: A much larger clone differs by one base, so this may be a read error. The chain joins TRBV4-1 to TRBJ2-7; D ambiguous. Per germline, CDR1 MGHRA and CDR2 YSYEKL. This CDR3 has 14 residues. The CDR3 sequence: CASGQAESSYEQYF. The DNA for the CDR3 is TGCGCCAGCGGCCAAGCTGAAAGCTCCTACGAGCAGTACTTC.

This clonotype was picked up a small number of times. The chain joins TRBV7-3 to TRBJ2-7; D possibly corresponds to TRBD1 (7 bases). This CDR3 is 16 amino acids long. Germline CDR1 SGHTA, CDR2 FQGTGA. V was cut by 8 bases and J by 2 bases, with 22 bases left in between. The CDR3 bases are TGTGCCAGCTCACCAAGACAGGGACTGGGCCCCTACGAGCAGTACTTC. Protein sequence: CASSPRQGLGPYEQYF.

This clonotype was recorded at least ten times. The chain joins TRBV20-1 to TRBJ2-7; TRBD1 or TRBD2 may be the D gene (5 bases each). CDR3 length equals 15 residues. V was shortened by 0 bases and J by 0 bases, with 12 bases between the two germline ends. CDR1 and CDR2 (germline): DFQATT, SNEGSKA (reference sequence). The CDR3: CSARDHGGTSYEQYF. The CDR3 region has the DNA TGCAGTGCTAGAGATCATGGGGGAACCTCCTACGAGCAGTACTTC.

A few counts support this clonotype. A much larger clone sits a single nucleotide away, making a read error possible. This rearrangement joins TRBV6-5 to TRBJ2-1, with D perhaps matching TRBD2 (6 bases). The CDR3 extends over 17 amino acids. V lost 6 bases, J lost 9 bases, and 27 bases lay in between. Germline V gene sequence: CDR1 MNHEY, CDR2 SVGAGI. The CDR3 sequence: CASSRSSGLTDRGEQFF. In nucleotides, the CDR3 is TGTGCCAGCAGCCGGAGCTCCGGACTAACGGATAGGGGTGAGCAGTTCTTC.